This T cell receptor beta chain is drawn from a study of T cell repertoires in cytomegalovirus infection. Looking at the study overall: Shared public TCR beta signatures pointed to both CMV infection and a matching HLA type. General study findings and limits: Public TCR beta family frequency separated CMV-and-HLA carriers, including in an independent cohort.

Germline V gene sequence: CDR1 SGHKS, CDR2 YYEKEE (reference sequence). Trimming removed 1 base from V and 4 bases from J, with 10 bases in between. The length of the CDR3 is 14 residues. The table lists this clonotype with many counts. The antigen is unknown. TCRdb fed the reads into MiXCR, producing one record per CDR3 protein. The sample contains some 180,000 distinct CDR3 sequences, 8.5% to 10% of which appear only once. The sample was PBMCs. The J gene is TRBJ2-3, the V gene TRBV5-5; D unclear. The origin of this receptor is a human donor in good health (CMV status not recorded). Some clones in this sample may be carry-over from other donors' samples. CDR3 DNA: TGTGCCAGCAGCTTGACGGGTTGGGCAGATACGCAGTATTTT. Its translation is CASSLTGWADTQYF.